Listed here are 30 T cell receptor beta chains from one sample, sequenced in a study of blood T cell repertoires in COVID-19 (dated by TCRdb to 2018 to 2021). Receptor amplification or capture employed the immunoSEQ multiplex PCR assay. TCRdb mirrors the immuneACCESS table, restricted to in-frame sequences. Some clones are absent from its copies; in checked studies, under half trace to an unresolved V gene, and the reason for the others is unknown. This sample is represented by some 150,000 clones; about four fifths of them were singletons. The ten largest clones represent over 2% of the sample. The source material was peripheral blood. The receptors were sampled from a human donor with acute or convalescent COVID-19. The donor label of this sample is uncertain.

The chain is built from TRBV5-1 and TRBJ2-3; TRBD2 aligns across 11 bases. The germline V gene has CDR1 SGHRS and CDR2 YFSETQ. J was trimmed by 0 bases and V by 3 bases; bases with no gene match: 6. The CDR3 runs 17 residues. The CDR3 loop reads CASSSQTSGTSTDTQYF. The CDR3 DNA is TGCGCCAGCAGCTCACAGACTAGCGGGACTAGCACAGATACGCAGTATTTT.

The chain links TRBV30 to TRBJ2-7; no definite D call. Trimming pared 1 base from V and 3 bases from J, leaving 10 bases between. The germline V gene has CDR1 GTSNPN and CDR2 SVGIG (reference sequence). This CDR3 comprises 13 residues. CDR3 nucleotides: TGTGCCTGGAGTGGTGGGCTGGGCTACGAGCAGTACTTC. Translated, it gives CAWSGGLGYEQYF.

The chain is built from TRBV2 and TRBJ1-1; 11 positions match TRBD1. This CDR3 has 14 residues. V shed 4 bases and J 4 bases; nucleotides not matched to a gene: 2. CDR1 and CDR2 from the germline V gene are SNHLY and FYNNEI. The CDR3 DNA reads TGTGCCAGCAGTGGGGACAGGGGGGCCACTGAAGCTTTCTTT. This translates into CASSGDRGATEAFF. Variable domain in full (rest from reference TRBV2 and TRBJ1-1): EPEVTQTPSHQVTQMGQEVILRCVPISNHLYFYWYRQILGQKVEFLVSFYNNEISEKSEIFDDQFSVERPDGSNFTLKIRSTKLEDSAMYFCASSGDRGATEAFFGQGTRLTVV.

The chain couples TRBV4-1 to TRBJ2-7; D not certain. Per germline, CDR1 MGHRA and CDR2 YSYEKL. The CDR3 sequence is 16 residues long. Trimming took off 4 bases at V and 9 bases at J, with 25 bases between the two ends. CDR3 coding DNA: TGCGCCAGCAGCCCCCCGTCGCTTTCTCTTTACGAGCGGCAGTACTTC. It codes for CASSPPSLSLYERQYF.

DNA of the CDR3: TGTGCCAGTAGTATGGGTCTAGGGAGTAAGTACTTC. Amino acids: CASSMGLGSKYF. The rearrangement links TRBV19 to TRBJ2-5; maybe TRBD2 (5 bases). The CDR3 runs 12 residues. In germline, CDR1 is LNHDA, CDR2 SQIVND (reference sequence). V gave up 3 bases and J gave up 12 bases, with 14 bases separating them.

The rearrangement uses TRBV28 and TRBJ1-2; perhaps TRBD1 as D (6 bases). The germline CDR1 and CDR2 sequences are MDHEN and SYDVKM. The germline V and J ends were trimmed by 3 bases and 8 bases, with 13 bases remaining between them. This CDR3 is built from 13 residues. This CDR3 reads CASSLGQGRGYTF. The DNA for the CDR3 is TGTGCCAGCAGTTTGGGGCAGGGGCGGGGCTACACCTTC.

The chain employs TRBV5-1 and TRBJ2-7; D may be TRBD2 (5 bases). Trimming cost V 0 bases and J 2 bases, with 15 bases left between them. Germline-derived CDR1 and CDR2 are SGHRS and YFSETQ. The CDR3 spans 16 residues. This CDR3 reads CASSLAGSRSTYEQYF. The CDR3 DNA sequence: TGCGCCAGCAGCTTGGCGGGGAGTAGATCCACCTACGAGCAGTACTTC. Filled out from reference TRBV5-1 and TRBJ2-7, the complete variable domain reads KAGVTQTPRYLIKTRGQQVTLSCSPISGHRSVSWYQQTPGQGLQFLFEYFSETQRNKGNFPGRFSGRQFSNSRSEMNVSTLELGDSALYLCASSLAGSRSTYEQYFGPGTRLTVT.

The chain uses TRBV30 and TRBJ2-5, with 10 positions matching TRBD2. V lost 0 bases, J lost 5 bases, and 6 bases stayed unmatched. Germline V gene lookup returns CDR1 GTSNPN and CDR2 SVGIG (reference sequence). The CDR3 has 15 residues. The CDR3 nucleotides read TGTGCCTGGAGTGTACAGCGGGGGGGTGCGGAGACCCAGTACTTC. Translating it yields CAWSVQRGGAETQYF.

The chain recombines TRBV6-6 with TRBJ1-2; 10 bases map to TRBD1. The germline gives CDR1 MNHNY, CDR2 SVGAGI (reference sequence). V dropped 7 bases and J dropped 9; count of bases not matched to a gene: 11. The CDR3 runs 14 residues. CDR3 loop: CASILDRGLESYTF. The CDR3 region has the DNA TGTGCCAGCATTCTAGACAGGGGGCTGGAAAGCTACACCTTC.

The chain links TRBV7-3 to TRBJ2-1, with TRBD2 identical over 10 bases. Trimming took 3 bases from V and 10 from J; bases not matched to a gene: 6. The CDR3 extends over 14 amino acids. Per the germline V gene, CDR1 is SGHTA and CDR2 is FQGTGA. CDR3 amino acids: CASSFGLAVGEQFF. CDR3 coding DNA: TGTGCCAGCAGCTTCGGACTAGCGGTGGGCGAGCAGTTCTTC.

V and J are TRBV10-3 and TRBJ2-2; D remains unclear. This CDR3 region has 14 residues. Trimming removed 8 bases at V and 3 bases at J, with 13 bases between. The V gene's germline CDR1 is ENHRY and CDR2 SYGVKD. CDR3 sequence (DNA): TGTGCCATCGGGTGGCAGGTTGACACCGGGGAGCTGTTTTTT. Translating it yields CAIGWQVDTGELFF.

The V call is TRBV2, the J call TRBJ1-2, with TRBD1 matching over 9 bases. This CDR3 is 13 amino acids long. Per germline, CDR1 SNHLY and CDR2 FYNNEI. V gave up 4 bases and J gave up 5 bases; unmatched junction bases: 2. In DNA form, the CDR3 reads TGTGCCAGCAGTGCCGGGACAGGGTATGGCTACACCTTC. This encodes CASSAGTGYGYTF.

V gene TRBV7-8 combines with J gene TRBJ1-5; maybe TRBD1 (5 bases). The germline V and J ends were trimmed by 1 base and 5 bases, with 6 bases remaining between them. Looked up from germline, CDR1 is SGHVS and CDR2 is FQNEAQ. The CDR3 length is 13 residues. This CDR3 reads CASSLEGHQPQHF. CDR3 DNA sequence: TGTGCCAGCAGCTTAGAGGGGCATCAGCCCCAGCATTTT.

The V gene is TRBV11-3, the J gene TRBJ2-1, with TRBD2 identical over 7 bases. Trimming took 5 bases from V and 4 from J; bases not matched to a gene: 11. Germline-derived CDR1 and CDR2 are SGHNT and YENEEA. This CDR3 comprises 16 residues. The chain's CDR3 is CASSPLAASGYNEQFF. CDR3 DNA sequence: TGTGCCAGCAGCCCTCTAGCGGCTAGCGGTTACAATGAGCAGTTCTTC.

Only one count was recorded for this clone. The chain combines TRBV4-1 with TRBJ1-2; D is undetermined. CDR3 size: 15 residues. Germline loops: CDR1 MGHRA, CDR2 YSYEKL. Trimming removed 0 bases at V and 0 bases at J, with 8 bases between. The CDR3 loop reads CASSQEGSTNYGYTF. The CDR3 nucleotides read TGCGCCAGCAGCCAAGAAGGGAGTACTAACTATGGCTACACCTTC.

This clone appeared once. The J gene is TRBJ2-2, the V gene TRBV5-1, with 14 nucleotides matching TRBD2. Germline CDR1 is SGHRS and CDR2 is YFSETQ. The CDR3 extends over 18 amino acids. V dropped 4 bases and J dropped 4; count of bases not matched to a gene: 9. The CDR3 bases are TGCGCCAGCAGCCCTCCGGGACTAGCGGGAGTTGGCACCGGGGAGCTGTTTTTT. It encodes CASSPPGLAGVGTGELFF.

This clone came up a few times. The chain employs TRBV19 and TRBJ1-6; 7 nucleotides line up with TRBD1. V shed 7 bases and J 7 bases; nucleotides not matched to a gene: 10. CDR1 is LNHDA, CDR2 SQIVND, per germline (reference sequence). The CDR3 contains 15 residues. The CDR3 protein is CASKPQGFMNSPLHF. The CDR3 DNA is TGTGCCAGTAAGCCACAGGGGTTTATGAATTCACCCCTCCACTTT.

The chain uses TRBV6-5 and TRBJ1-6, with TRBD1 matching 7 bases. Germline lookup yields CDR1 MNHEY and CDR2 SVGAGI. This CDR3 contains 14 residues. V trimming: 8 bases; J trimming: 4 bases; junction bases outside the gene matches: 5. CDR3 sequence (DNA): TGTGCCAGCGGCCCGGGACAGTATAATTCACCCCTCCACTTT. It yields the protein CASGPGQYNSPLHF.

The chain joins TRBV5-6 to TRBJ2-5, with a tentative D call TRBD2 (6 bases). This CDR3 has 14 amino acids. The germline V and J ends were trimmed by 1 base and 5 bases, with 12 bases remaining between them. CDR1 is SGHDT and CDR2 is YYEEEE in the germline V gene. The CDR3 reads CASSLRGKAETQYF. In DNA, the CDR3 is TGTGCCAGCAGCTTGCGCGGGAAGGCCGAGACCCAGTACTTC.

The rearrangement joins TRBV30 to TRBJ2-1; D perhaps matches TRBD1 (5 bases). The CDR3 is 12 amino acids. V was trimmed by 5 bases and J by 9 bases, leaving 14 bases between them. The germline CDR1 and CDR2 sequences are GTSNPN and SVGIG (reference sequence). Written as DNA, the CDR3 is TGTGCCTGGGGGGCCCCCGCCACTGAGCAGTTCTTC. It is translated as CAWGAPATEQFF.

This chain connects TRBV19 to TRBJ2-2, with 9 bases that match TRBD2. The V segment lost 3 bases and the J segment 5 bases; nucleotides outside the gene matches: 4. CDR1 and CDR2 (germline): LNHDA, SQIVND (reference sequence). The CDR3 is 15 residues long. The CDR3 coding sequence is TGTGCCAGTAGTATTCCTAGCGGGGTTACCGGGGAGCTGTTTTTT. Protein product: CASSIPSGVTGELFF. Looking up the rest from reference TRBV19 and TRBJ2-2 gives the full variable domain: DGGITQSPKYLFRKEGQNVTLSCEQNLNHDAMYWYRQDPGQGLRLIYYSQIVNDFQKGDIAEGYSVSREKKESFPLTVTSAQKNPTAFYLCASSIPSGVTGELFFGEGSRLTVL.

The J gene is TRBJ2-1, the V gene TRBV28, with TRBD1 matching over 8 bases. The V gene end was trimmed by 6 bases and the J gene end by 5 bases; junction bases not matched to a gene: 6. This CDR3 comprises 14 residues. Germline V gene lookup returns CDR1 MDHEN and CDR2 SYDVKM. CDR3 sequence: CASRRDRRHNEQFF. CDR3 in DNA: TGTGCCAGCAGACGGGACAGGAGGCACAATGAGCAGTTCTTC. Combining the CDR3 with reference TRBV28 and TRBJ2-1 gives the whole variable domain DVKVTQSSRYLVKRTGEKVFLECVQDMDHENMFWYRQDPGLGLRLIYFSYDVKMKEKGDIPEGYSVSREKKERFSLILESASTNQTSMYLCASRRDRRHNEQFFGPGTRLTVL.

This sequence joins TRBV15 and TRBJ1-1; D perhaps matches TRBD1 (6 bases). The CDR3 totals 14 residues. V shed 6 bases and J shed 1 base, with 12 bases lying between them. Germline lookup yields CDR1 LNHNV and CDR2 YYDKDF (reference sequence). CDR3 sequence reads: CATSVRQANTEAFF. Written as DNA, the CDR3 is TGTGCCACCAGTGTCCGACAGGCGAACACTGAAGCTTTCTTT.

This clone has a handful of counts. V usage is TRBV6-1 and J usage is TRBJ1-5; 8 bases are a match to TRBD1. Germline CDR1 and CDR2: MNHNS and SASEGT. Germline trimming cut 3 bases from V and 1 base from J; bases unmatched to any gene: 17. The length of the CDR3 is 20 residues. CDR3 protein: CASSEPPGGAALVSNQPQHF. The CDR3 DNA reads TGTGCCAGCAGTGAGCCCCCAGGGGGCGCCGCGTTGGTAAGCAATCAGCCCCAGCATTTT.

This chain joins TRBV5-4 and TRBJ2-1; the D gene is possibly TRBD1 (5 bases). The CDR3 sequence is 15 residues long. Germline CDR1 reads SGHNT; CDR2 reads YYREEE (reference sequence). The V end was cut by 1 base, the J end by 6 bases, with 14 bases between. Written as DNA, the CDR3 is TGTGCCAGCAGCTTGATGGGGCCCCCGTCCAATGAGCAGTTCTTC. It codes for CASSLMGPPSNEQFF.

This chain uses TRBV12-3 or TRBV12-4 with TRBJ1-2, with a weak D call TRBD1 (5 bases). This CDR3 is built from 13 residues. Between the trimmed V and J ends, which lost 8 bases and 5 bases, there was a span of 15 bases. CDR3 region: CASWRDGIYGYTF. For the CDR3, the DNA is TGTGCCAGCTGGCGGGACGGCATTTATGGCTACACCTTC.

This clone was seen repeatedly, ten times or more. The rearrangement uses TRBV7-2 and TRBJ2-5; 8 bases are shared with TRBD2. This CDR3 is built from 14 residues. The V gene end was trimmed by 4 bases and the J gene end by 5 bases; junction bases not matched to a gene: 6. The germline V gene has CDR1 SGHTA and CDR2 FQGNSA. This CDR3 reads CASSSGGGMETQYF. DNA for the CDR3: TGTGCCAGCAGCTCCGGGGGGGGGATGGAGACCCAGTACTTC.

The CDR3 sequence is CASTQSPGANTGELFF. In DNA form, the CDR3 reads TGTGCCAGCACCCAAAGTCCCGGGGCGAACACCGGGGAGCTGTTTTTT. V gene TRBV6-4 combines with J gene TRBJ2-2, with D maybe TRBD2 (5 bases). The CDR3 contains 16 residues. V gave up 7 bases and J gave up 0 bases, with 15 bases separating them. CDR1 and CDR2 from the germline V gene are MRHNA and SNTAGT.

DNA of the CDR3: TGTGCCAGCAGCTTAAGGGGAGGGTCCCTCACCACCGGGGAGCTGTTTTTT. Translation: CASSLRGGSLTTGELFF. The chain links TRBV7-3 to TRBJ2-2; 7 bases are a match to TRBD2. The V gene end was trimmed by 1 base and the J gene end by 4 bases; junction bases not matched to a gene: 9. Germline loops: CDR1 SGHTA, CDR2 FQGTGA. The CDR3 covers 17 residues.

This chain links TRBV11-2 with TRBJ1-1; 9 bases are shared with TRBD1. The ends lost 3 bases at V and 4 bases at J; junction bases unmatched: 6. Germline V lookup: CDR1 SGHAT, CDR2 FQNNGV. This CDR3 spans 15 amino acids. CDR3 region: CASSFSGTGPTEAFF. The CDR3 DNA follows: TGTGCCAGCAGCTTCTCCGGGACAGGGCCCACTGAAGCTTTCTTT.